Presented here are 8 T cell receptor beta chains from one specimen sequenced in a study of regulatory T cells in long-lasting Graves disease. Stated time point: newly diagnosed GD, antithyroid drugs for less than 3 months. PBMC RNA was the source of the TCR library. Building of the TCR beta libraries involved iRepertoire HTBI primers and Arm-PCR of CDR3 regions. TCRdb redid the calling of the multiplex PCR reads with MiXCR, one entry per CDR3 protein. The sample contains hundreds of thousands of distinct CDR3 sequences, roughly a sixth of which appear only once. In addition, the sample was reused for a study of T cells in Graves' hyperthyroidism and ophthalmopathy.

The sample in question was peripheral blood mononuclear cells (PBMCs), obtained at new diagnosis, from a patient treated with antithyroid drugs. All receptors come from a man aged 35-49 years with Graves disease.

The J gene is TRBJ1-3, the V gene TRBV5-1; 8 nucleotides agree with TRBD1. Trimming took 3 bases from V and 7 from J; bases not matched to a gene: 9. CDR1 and CDR2 from the germline V gene are SGHRS and YFSETQ. There are 15 residues in the CDR3. For the CDR3, the DNA is TGCGCCAGCAGCTCGAGGACAGGGCCCGGTAACACCATATATTTT. It encodes CASSSRTGPGNTIYF.

The rearrangement joins TRBV6-1 to TRBJ1-6; 10 nucleotides align to TRBD1. This CDR3 is 17 amino acids long. V shed 11 bases and J 5 bases; nucleotides not matched to a gene: 15. Germline CDR1 and CDR2: MNHNS and SASEGT. CDR3 residues: CAVRDRGRGVDNSPLHF. CDR3 nucleotides: TGTGCCGTCCGGGACAGGGGTCGCGGGGTGGATAATTCACCCCTCCACTTT.

This clonotype was seen ten or more times. The gene calls are TRBV28 and TRBJ2-7; tentatively, D is TRBD2 (6 bases). Germline CDR1 MDHEN, CDR2 SYDVKM. Deletions cut 1 base from V and 3 bases from J, with 13 bases between. This CDR3 contains 15 residues. In nucleotides, the CDR3 is TGTGCCAGCAGTTTATCGGGCGAAGCGGGCTACGAGCAGTACTTC. Amino acid sequence: CASSLSGEAGYEQYF.

The genes are TRBV5-5 and TRBJ2-5, with unresolved D. The CDR3 length is 13 residues. The germline V and J ends were trimmed by 3 bases and 5 bases, with 11 bases remaining between them. Germline V gene data show CDR1 as SGHKS and CDR2 as YYEKEE (reference sequence). As DNA, the CDR3 is TGTGCCAGCAGCTGGAGTGGATCGGAGACCCAGTACTTC. This codes for CASSWSGSETQYF.

The chain couples TRBV5-6 to TRBJ1-4, with D maybe TRBD1 (6 bases). The germline V gene encodes CDR1 SGHDT and CDR2 YYEEEE. CDR3 size: 14 residues. Trimming cost V 1 base and J 7 bases, with 11 bases left between them. The CDR3, as DNA: TGTGCCAGCAGCTTGAAGGGGGAGGGTGAAAAACTGTTTTTT. This gives the protein CASSLKGEGEKLFF.

This clonotype was seen ten or more times. The V call is TRBV11-1, the J call TRBJ1-5; no clear D. Germline CDR1 reads SGHAT; CDR2 reads FQDESV (reference sequence). The CDR3 runs to 14 residues. V was trimmed by 5 bases and J by 4 bases, leaving 12 bases between them. The CDR3, as DNA: TGTGCCAGCAGCCAATCGGGCAATAATCAGCCCCAGCATTTT. Protein sequence: CASSQSGNNQPQHF.

This clonotype was counted only a few times. V and J are TRBV5-1 and TRBJ2-2; 9 bases match TRBD1. V lost 6 bases, J lost 4 bases, and 4 bases stayed unmatched. Germline CDR1 and CDR2: SGHRS and YFSETQ. The CDR3 spans 14 residues. CDR3 in amino acids: CASTSGQGTGELFF. The CDR3 coding sequence is TGCGCCAGCACCTCGGGACAGGGCACCGGGGAGCTGTTTTTT.

This clonotype showed up many times. V usage is TRBV4-3 and J usage is TRBJ2-3, with 8 bases aligning to TRBD1. Germline CDR1 reads LGHNA; CDR2 reads YSLEER. The CDR3 contains 17 residues. J was trimmed by 0 bases and V by 1 base; bases with no gene match: 6. CDR3 sequence (DNA): TGCGCCAGCAGCCAAGCTGGGACAGGTTCTAGCACAGATACGCAGTATTTT. This sequence encodes CASSQAGTGSSTDTQYF.